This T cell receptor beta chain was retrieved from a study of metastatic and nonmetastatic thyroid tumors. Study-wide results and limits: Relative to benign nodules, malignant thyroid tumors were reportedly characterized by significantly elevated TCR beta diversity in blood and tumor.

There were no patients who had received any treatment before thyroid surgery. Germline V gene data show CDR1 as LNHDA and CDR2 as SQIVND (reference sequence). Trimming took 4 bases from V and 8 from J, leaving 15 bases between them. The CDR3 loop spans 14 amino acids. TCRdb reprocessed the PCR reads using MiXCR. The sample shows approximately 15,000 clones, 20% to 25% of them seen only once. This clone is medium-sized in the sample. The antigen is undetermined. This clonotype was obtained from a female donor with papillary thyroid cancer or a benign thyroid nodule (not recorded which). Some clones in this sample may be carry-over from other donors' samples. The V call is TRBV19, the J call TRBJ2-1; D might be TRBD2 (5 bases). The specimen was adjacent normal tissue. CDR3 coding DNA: TGTGCCAGTAGTACACTCGGGAAGGTTGATGAGCAGTTCTTC. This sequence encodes CASSTLGKVDEQFF.